These 14 T cell receptor beta chains were all obtained from the same sample, sequenced in a study of blood T cell repertoires in COVID-19. This table comes from immunoSEQ multiplex PCR, and its TCRdb copy is limited to in-frame clones, with some not included. The sample includes about 170,000 clones, 70% to 85% of them seen just once. The sample consisted of peripheral blood. The receptors shown here come from an elderly woman with acute or convalescent COVID-19.

The gene calls are TRBV7-9 and TRBJ2-1, with 14 bases identical to TRBD2. With 5 bases clipped from V and 0 bases from J, the junction kept 3 bases outside the gene matches. The CDR3 loop spans 17 amino acids. Germline V gives CDR1 SEHNR, CDR2 FQNEAQ (reference sequence). This chain's CDR3 is CASSPGTSGSSYNEQFF. Here the CDR3 DNA reads TGTGCCAGCAGCCCCGGGACTAGCGGGAGCTCCTACAATGAGCAGTTCTTC.

The chain links TRBV4-2 to TRBJ1-4, with 8 positions matching TRBD1. There are 16 residues in the CDR3. Trimming at V came to 3 bases and at J to 3 bases, leaving 6 bases not matched to a gene. Germline V gene data show CDR1 as LGHNA and CDR2 as YNFKEQ. The chain's CDR3 is CASSHSTGDSNEKLFF. The CDR3 DNA follows: TGTGCCAGCAGCCACTCGACAGGGGACTCTAATGAAAAACTGTTTTTT.

The gene calls are TRBV7-9 and TRBJ1-1; D not certain. The germline V gene encodes CDR1 SEHNR and CDR2 FQNEAQ (reference sequence). The germline V and J ends were trimmed by 8 bases and 12 bases, with 19 bases remaining between them. CDR3 length: 12 amino acids. The CDR3 coding sequence is TGTGCCAGCGGCATTATCGAGGGCTTTACTTTCTTT. Translated, it gives CASGIIEGFTFF.

The rearrangement joins TRBV30 to TRBJ1-1, with D perhaps TRBD1 (5 bases). CDR1 and CDR2 (germline): GTSNPN, SVGIG (reference sequence). The CDR3 is made up of 12 amino acids. V was pared by 5 bases and J by 0 bases, with 7 bases between. CDR3 bases: TGTGCCTGGCAGGGAATGAACACTGAAGCTTTCTTT. It yields the protein CAWQGMNTEAFF.

J is TRBJ2-3 and V is TRBV3-1 (or the pseudogene TRBV3-2), with 8 bases identical to TRBD1. Looked up from germline, CDR1 is LGHDT and CDR2 is YNNKEL (reference sequence). With 1 base clipped from V and 5 bases from J, the junction kept 8 bases outside the gene matches. The CDR3 has 16 amino acids. This CDR3 reads CASSQGDRPGRDTQYF. CDR3 DNA sequence: TGTGCCAGCAGCCAAGGGGACAGGCCTGGGAGAGATACGCAGTATTTT.

The V and J genes are TRBV7-9 and TRBJ2-5; D unresolved. The germline V gene encodes CDR1 SEHNR and CDR2 FQNEAQ (reference sequence). The CDR3 consists of 14 residues. V gave up 2 bases and J gave up 2 bases, with 9 bases separating them. The CDR3 loop reads CASSLMADQETQYF. CDR3 nucleotides: TGTGCCAGCAGCTTAATGGCGGATCAAGAGACCCAGTACTTC.

This chain uses TRBV6-5 with TRBJ2-1; 9 bases are a match to TRBD2. With V trimmed by 4 bases and J by 8 bases, 6 bases remained unmatched. Germline lookup yields CDR1 MNHEY and CDR2 SVGAGI. The CDR3 totals 14 residues. The CDR3 loop reads CASSSRLAEDEQFF. The CDR3 nucleotides are TGTGCCAGCAGTTCGAGACTAGCGGAGGATGAGCAGTTCTTC.

This chain connects TRBV6-4 to TRBJ1-5; 7 nucleotides agree with TRBD1. V lost 6 bases and J lost 7; bases outside the gene matches: 9. This CDR3 region has 14 residues. Germline CDR1 MRHNA, CDR2 SNTAGT. Here the CDR3 reads CASSLTGDGQPQHF. As DNA, the CDR3 is TGTGCCAGCAGCCTAACAGGGGATGGGCAGCCCCAGCATTTT.

This chain uses TRBV5-1 with TRBJ2-5; 12 nucleotides agree with TRBD2. Per germline, CDR1 SGHRS and CDR2 YFSETQ. CDR3 length equals 14 residues. The V and J ends lost 4 bases and 5 bases, in that order; junction bases with no gene match: 3. CDR3 nucleotide sequence: TGCGCCAGCAGCACCGGGACTAGCGGGGAGACCCAGTACTTC. It encodes CASSTGTSGETQYF.

The chain combines TRBV19 with TRBJ1-2; 8 bases agree with TRBD1. Germline V lookup: CDR1 LNHDA, CDR2 SQIVND (reference sequence). The CDR3 has 15 amino acids. V dropped 3 bases and J dropped 3; count of bases not matched to a gene: 6. This CDR3 is CASSMGTGPDYGYTF. The CDR3 DNA reads as TGTGCCAGTAGTATGGGGACAGGCCCAGACTATGGCTACACCTTC.

The genes are TRBV10-3 and TRBJ1-3; perhaps TRBD1 as D (5 bases). The CDR3 has 12 residues. Germline CDR1 and CDR2: ENHRY and SYGVKD. Trimming stripped 4 bases from V and 10 bases from J, with 11 bases between. The DNA for the CDR3 is TGTGCCATCAGTGCTCAGGGTAGAACCATATATTTT. The encoded protein is CAISAQGRTIYF.

This chain links TRBV5-1 with TRBJ2-1; tentatively, D is TRBD2 (6 bases). The CDR3 has 15 amino acids. V lost 0 bases, J lost 1 base, and 8 bases lay in between. CDR1 and CDR2 from the germline V gene are SGHRS and YFSETQ. The CDR3 DNA is TGCGCCAGCAGCTTGGTCCTAGCGTCCTACAATGAGCAGTTCTTC. This translates into CASSLVLASYNEQFF.

This clone has a handful of counts. V gene TRBV27 combines with J gene TRBJ2-1; 7 nucleotides align to TRBD1. With V trimmed by 5 bases and J by 7 bases, 14 bases remained unmatched. The CDR3 is 16 residues long. Germline V CDR1 and CDR2: MNHEY, SMNVEV (reference sequence). CDR3 amino acids: CASSVSWGTDSNEQFF. CDR3 coding DNA: TGTGCCAGCAGTGTCTCTTGGGGGACAGATTCTAATGAGCAGTTCTTC.

The V and J genes are TRBV7-8 and TRBJ2-1, with D possibly matching TRBD1 (6 bases). Germline V CDR1 and CDR2: SGHVS, FQNEAQ. V was cut by 10 bases and J by 5 bases, with 15 bases left in between. This CDR3 is built from 13 residues. CDR3 residues: CATAQGNNNEQFF. CDR3 sequence (DNA): TGTGCCACCGCCCAGGGGAATAACAATGAGCAGTTCTTC.